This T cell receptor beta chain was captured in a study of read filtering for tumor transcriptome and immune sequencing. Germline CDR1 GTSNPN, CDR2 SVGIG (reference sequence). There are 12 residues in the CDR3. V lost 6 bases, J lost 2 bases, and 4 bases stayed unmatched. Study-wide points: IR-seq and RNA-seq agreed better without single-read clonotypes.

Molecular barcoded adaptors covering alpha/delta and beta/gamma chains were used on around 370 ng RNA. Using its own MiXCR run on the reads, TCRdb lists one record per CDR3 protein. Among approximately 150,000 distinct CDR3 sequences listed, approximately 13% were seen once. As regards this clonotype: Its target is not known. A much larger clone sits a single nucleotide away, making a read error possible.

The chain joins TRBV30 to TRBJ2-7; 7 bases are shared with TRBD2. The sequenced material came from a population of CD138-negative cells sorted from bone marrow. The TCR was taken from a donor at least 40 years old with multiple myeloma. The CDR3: CACGTMPYEQYF. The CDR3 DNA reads TGTGCCTGCGGGACTATGCCCTACGAGCAGTACTTC.